Detailed here is one TCR beta chain. This specimen belongs to a study of CXCR3-negative and CXCR3-positive naive CD8 T cells. Whole-study context: For each library, about 1.5 +/- 0.3 million TRB reads were obtained, roughly 130 million in total.

Germline values: CDR1 SQVTM, CDR2 ANQGSEA. This CDR3 is 12 amino acids long. In triplicate, each CD8+ T cell subset was sorted at fewer than 350,000 cells per replicate. The libraries of TRB cDNA were prepared using 5' RACE with UMI labels. With the 5' RACE reads reprocessed, TCRdb shows one record per CDR3 protein and no DNA. The specimen's table records about 40,000 distinct CDR3 sequences. J is TRBJ2-7 and V is TRBV29-1. The receptor was isolated from a human donor in good health. Some clones in this sample may be carry-over from other donors' samples. Sequencing used memory CD8+ T cells from blood. CDR3 loop: CSVRMGSYEQYF.